Listed below are T cell receptor beta chains from one sample, sequenced in a study of shared clonotypes between healthy human individuals. Libraries were prepared by immunoSEQ multiplex PCR; TCRdb keeps only in-frame clonotypes and omits some of them. This sample carries roughly 700,000 clones, around two thirds of them seen once, and the ten largest clones take approximately 1.8%. Sample: memory CD4+ T cells sorted from blood. The receptor source for this set is a woman in her twenties or thirties in good health. The CDR3 runs from the conserved cysteine through the conserved F or W. The D gene is left open where the match is weak. A row's size may be missing; if present it is once, few, many or a size class.

V gene: TRBV11-2
clone size: -
D gene: TRBD2
J gene: TRBJ2-3
CDR3 DNA: TGTGCCAGCGGACGACTAGCGGGAGGGCCAGGGCTCACAGATACGCAGTATTTT
CDR3 protein: CASGRLAGGPGLTDTQYF

V gene: TRBV6-1
clone size: -
D gene: TRBD1
J gene: TRBJ2-7
CDR3 DNA: TGTGCCAGCAGTGGTCGGACAGGGACCTACGAGCAGTACTTC
CDR3 protein: CASSGRTGTYEQYF

V gene: TRBV11-3
clone size: -
D gene: -
J gene: TRBJ2-1
CDR3 DNA: TGTGCCAGCAGCTCCGGACTGGCTTACAATGAGCAGTTCTTC
CDR3 protein: CASSSGLAYNEQFF

V gene: TRBV19
clone size: -
D gene: TRBD1
J gene: TRBJ2-2
CDR3 DNA: TGTGCCAGTAGGGTGACAGGGCTCCCCGGGGAGCTGTTTTTT
CDR3 protein: CASRVTGLPGELFF

V gene: TRBV2
clone size: -
D gene: TRBD1
J gene: TRBJ1-4
CDR3 DNA: TGTGCCAGCCGGGGACAGCTTAATGAAAAACTGTTTTTT
CDR3 protein: CASRGQLNEKLFF

V gene: TRBV5-1
clone size: -
D gene: -
J gene: TRBJ2-6
CDR3 DNA: TGCGCCAGCAGCTTTCGGACTGGGACCTCTGGGGCCAACGTCCTGACTTTC
CDR3 protein: CASSFRTGTSGANVLTF

V gene: TRBV25-1
clone size: -
D gene: -
J gene: TRBJ2-3
CDR3 DNA: TGTGCCAGCAGTGAGTGGGGGGATACGCAGTATTTT
CDR3 protein: CASSEWGDTQYF

V gene: TRBV10-3
clone size: -
D gene: TRBD2
J gene: TRBJ2-7
CDR3 DNA: TGTGCCATCGCCACCGGGGCTAGCGGGAGTTACGAGCAGTACTTC
CDR3 protein: CAIATGASGSYEQYF

V gene: TRBV19
clone size: few
D gene: TRBD2
J gene: TRBJ2-1
CDR3 DNA: TGTGCCAGTAAGGATAGCGGGTACAGCTCCTACAATGAGCAGTTCTTC
CDR3 protein: CASKDSGYSSYNEQFF

V gene: TRBV10-1
clone size: few
D gene: -
J gene: TRBJ1-5
CDR3 DNA: TGCGCCAGCAGTGAGTCAAGCAATCAGCCCCAGCATTTT
CDR3 protein: CASSESSNQPQHF

V gene: TRBV6-5
clone size: -
D gene: -
J gene: TRBJ2-1
CDR3 DNA: TGTGCCAGCAGCCGTGCTCGGGGCGATGAGCAGTTCTTC
CDR3 protein: CASSRARGDEQFF

V gene: TRBV7-9
clone size: -
D gene: TRBD1
J gene: TRBJ2-7
CDR3 DNA: TGTGCCAGCAGCTCGGACAGGGGAGGCTACGAGCAGTACTTC
CDR3 protein: CASSSDRGGYEQYF

V gene: TRBV5-4
clone size: -
D gene: -
J gene: TRBJ2-7
CDR3 DNA: TGTGCCAGCAGCTTGGGGGGCGGCTACGAGCAGTACTTC
CDR3 protein: CASSLGGGYEQYF

V gene: TRBV20-1
clone size: -
D gene: -
J gene: TRBJ1-2
CDR3 DNA: TGCAGTGCGTCCGGGAATGGCTACACCTTC
CDR3 protein: CSASGNGYTF

V gene: TRBV7-2
clone size: once
D gene: -
J gene: TRBJ2-7
CDR3 DNA: TGTGCCAGCAGCTTCCGCACCCCCGGCGAGCAGTACTTC
CDR3 protein: CASSFRTPGEQYF

V gene: TRBV11-2
clone size: -
D gene: -
J gene: TRBJ2-7
CDR3 DNA: TGTGCCAGCAGCCCGGGGGGCGACCCCTACGAGCAGTACTTC
CDR3 protein: CASSPGGDPYEQYF

V gene: TRBV19
clone size: few
D gene: TRBD2
J gene: TRBJ2-1
CDR3 DNA: TGTGCCAGTAGTATGACTAGCGGGGAGGGGGTCTTC
CDR3 protein: CASSMTSGEGVF

V gene: TRBV7-8
clone size: many
D gene: TRBD2
J gene: TRBJ2-7
CDR3 DNA: TGTGCCAGCAGCACCCAATCCGGGACTAGGGGTGAGCAGTACTTC
CDR3 protein: CASSTQSGTRGEQYF

V gene: TRBV2
clone size: -
D gene: TRBD2
J gene: TRBJ2-1
CDR3 DNA: TGTGCCAGCACGCGACTAGCGGGAGGCGGCAATGAGCAGTTCTTC
CDR3 protein: CASTRLAGGGNEQFF

V gene: TRBV4-2
clone size: -
D gene: TRBD2
J gene: TRBJ2-5
CDR3 DNA: TGTGCCAGCAGCCAAGATAGAGGACTAGCTGCAGAGACCCAGTACTTC
CDR3 protein: CASSQDRGLAAETQYF

V gene: TRBV7-9
clone size: -
D gene: -
J gene: TRBJ2-7
CDR3 DNA: TGTGCCAGCAACCAGGGTGCCTACGAGCAGTACTTC
CDR3 protein: CASNQGAYEQYF

V gene: TRBV4-1
clone size: -
D gene: TRBD2
J gene: TRBJ2-3
CDR3 DNA: TGCGCCAGCAGCCATATCGGGACTACTCACGGTACGCAGTATTTT
CDR3 protein: CASSHIGTTHGTQYF

V gene: TRBV19
clone size: -
D gene: -
J gene: TRBJ2-4
CDR3 DNA: TGTGCCAGTAGTATCGACAGTTCCAACATTCAGTACTTC
CDR3 protein: CASSIDSSNIQYF